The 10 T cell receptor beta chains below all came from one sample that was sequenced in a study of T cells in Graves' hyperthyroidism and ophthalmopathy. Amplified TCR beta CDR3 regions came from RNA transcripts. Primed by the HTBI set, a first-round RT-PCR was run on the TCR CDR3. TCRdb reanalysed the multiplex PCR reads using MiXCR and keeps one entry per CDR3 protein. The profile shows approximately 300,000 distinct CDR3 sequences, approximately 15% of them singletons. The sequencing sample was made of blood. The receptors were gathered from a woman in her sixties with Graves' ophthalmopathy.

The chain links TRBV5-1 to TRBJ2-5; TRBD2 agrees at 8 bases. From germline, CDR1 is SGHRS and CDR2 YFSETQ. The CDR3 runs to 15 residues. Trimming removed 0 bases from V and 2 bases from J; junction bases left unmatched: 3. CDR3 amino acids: CASSLGASGQETQYF. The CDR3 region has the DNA TGCGCCAGCAGCTTGGGGGCTAGCGGGCAAGAGACCCAGTACTTC.

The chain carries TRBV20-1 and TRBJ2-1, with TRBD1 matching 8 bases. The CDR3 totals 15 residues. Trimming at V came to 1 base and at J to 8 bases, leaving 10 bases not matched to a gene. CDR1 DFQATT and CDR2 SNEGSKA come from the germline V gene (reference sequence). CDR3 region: CSARGLGTGGYEQFF. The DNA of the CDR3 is TGCAGTGCTAGAGGGCTAGGGACAGGAGGGTATGAGCAGTTCTTC.

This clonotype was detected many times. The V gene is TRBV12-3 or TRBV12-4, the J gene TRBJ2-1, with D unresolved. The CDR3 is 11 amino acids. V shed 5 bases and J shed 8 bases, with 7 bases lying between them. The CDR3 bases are TGTGCCAGCAGTACCAACTATGAGCAGTTCTTC. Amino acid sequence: CASSTNYEQFF.

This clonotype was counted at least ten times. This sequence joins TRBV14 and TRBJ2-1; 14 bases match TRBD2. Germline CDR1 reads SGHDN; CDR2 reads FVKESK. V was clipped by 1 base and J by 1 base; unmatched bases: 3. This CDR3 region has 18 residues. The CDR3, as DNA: TGTGCCAGCAGCCAAGGACTAGCGGGAGGGCGGTCCTACAATGAGCAGTTCTTC. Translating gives CASSQGLAGGRSYNEQFF. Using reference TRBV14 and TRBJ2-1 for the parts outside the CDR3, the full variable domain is EAGVTQFPSHSVIEKGQTVTLRCDPISGHDNLYWYRRVMGKEIKFLLHFVKESKQDESGMPNNRFLAERTGGTYSTLKVQPAELEDSGVYFCASSQGLAGGRSYNEQFFGPGTRLTVL.

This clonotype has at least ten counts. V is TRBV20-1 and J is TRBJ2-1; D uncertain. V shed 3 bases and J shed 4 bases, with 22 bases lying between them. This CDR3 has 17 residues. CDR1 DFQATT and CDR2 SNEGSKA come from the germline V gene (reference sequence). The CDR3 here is CSASDWAEVDGYNEQFF. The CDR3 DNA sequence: TGCAGTGCTAGTGATTGGGCAGAAGTAGATGGTTACAATGAGCAGTTCTTC.

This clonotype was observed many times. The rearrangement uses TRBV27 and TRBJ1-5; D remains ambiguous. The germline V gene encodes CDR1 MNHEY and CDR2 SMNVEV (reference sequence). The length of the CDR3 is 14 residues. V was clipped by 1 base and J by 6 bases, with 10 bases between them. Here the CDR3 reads CASSLWADSQPQHF. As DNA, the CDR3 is TGTGCCAGCAGTTTATGGGCAGATTCTCAGCCCCAGCATTTT.

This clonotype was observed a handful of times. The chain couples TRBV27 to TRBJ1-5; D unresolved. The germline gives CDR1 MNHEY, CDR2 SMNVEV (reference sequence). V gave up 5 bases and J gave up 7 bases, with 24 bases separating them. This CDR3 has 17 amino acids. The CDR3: CASSRQPPFLFGQPQHF. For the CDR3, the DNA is TGTGCCAGCAGTCGACAACCTCCATTTCTTTTCGGCCAGCCCCAGCATTTT.

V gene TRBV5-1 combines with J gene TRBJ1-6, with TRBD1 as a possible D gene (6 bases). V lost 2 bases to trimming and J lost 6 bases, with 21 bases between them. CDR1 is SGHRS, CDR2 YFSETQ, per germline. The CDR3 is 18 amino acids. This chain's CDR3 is CASSFTHFEGGFNSPLHF. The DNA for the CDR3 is TGCGCCAGCAGCTTTACGCACTTCGAGGGGGGTTTTAATTCACCCCTCCACTTT.

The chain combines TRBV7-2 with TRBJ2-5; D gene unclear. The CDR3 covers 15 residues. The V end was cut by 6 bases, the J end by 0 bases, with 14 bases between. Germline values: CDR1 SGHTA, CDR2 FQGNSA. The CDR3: CASSDPTVHQETQYF. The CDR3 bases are TGTGCCAGCAGTGACCCGACGGTACACCAAGAGACCCAGTACTTC.

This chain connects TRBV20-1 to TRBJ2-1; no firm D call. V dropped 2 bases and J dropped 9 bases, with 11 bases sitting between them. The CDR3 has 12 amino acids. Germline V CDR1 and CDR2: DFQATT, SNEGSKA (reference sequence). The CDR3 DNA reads TGCAGTGCTAGAAGTCGCGGCATTGAGCAGTTCTTC. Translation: CSARSRGIEQFF.